The 8 T cell receptor beta chains reported below all come from one sample, sequenced in a study of T cells in Graves' hyperthyroidism and ophthalmopathy. Amplified regions were TCR beta CDR3 sequences from RNA transcripts. The TCR CDR3 was amplified in a first-round RT-PCR using the HTBI primer set. A single record per CDR3 protein comes from TCRdb applying MiXCR to the multiplex PCR reads. The table has 640,000 or so distinct CDR3 sequences, 12% to 15% seen once. Material: blood. These receptors were taken from a woman aged 18-30 years with Graves' ophthalmopathy.

This clonotype was seen ten or more times. DNA for the CDR3: TGCGCCAGCAGCAGGACAGGGTGGACCACAGATACGCAGTATTTT. Protein: CASSRTGWTTDTQYF. The V gene is TRBV5-1, the J gene TRBJ2-3; 8 nucleotides match TRBD1. The CDR3 extends over 15 amino acids. CDR1 is SGHRS and CDR2 is YFSETQ in the germline V gene. With V trimmed by 4 bases and J by 2 bases, 6 bases remained unmatched.

A few counts support this clonotype. The rearrangement links TRBV6-1 to TRBJ2-2; D is unresolved. Trimming removed 2 bases from V and 1 base from J, with 11 bases in between. CDR3 length equals 16 residues. Germline CDR1 reads MNHNS; CDR2 reads SASEGT. The CDR3 reads CASSESPPGNTGELFF. CDR3 bases: TGTGCCAGCAGTGAATCTCCCCCAGGGAACACCGGGGAGCTGTTTTTT.

This clonotype was detected many times. The chain couples TRBV11-2 to TRBJ2-5; 9 nucleotides align to TRBD1. V lost 5 bases and J lost 2; bases outside the gene matches: 3. Germline V gene data show CDR1 as SGHAT and CDR2 as FQNNGV. The CDR3 runs 14 residues. CDR3 region: CASSQGTGQETQYF. The DNA of the CDR3 is TGTGCCAGCAGCCAGGGGACAGGGCAAGAGACCCAGTACTTC. Complete variable domain (other parts from reference TRBV11-2 and TRBJ2-5): EAGVAQSPRYKIIEKRQSVAFWCNPISGHATLYWYQQILGQGPKLLIQFQNNGVVDDSQLPKDRFSAERLKGVDSTLKIQPAKLEDSAVYLCASSQGTGQETQYFGPGTRLLVL.

The rearrangement joins TRBV19 to TRBJ2-1; D unresolved. Trimming removed 7 bases from V and 6 bases from J, with 25 bases in between. Germline V gene sequence: CDR1 LNHDA, CDR2 SQIVND (reference sequence). This CDR3 has 17 amino acids. The CDR3 coding sequence is TGTGCCAGTACCCTATCGAATAGAGACCTAGGGTCCAATGAGCAGTTCTTC. It is translated as CASTLSNRDLGSNEQFF.

This clonotype has at least ten counts. This chain connects TRBV7-3 to TRBJ2-3; TRBD1 agrees at 7 bases. The junction had 5 bases not matched to a gene; V was cut back by 4 bases and J by 4 bases. The CDR3 has 14 amino acids. Germline lookup yields CDR1 SGHTA and CDR2 FQGTGA. In nucleotides, the CDR3 is TGTGCCAGCAGCTCACGGCAGGGGGCAGATACGCAGTATTTT. Translating gives CASSSRQGADTQYF.

The genes are TRBV6-1 and TRBJ2-1, with TRBD1 matching 10 bases. The CDR3 length is 14 residues. V shed 8 bases, J shed 4 bases, and the junction held 5 bases outside the gene matches. CDR1 and CDR2 from the germline V gene are MNHNS and SASEGT. CDR3 bases: TGTGCCAGCGGGACGGGACAGGGGTACAATGAGCAGTTCTTC. It encodes CASGTGQGYNEQFF.

This clonotype was recorded at least ten times. The chain joins TRBV28 to TRBJ2-1; D is unresolved. The germline CDR1 and CDR2 sequences are MDHEN and SYDVKM. V was clipped by 6 bases and J by 5 bases, with 14 bases between them. CDR3 length: 14 amino acids. CDR3: CASSPLRRDNEQFF. CDR3 in DNA: TGTGCCAGCAGCCCGCTTAGACGCGACAATGAGCAGTTCTTC.

This clonotype was recorded a few times. The V gene is TRBV5-1, the J gene TRBJ2-1, with D possibly matching TRBD1 (6 bases). Trimming took off 1 base at V and 4 bases at J, with 9 bases between the two ends. The CDR3 consists of 14 residues. Germline V CDR1 and CDR2: SGHRS, YFSETQ. CDR3 sequence (DNA): TGCGCCAGCAGCTTGATGGGGGCGTACAATGAGCAGTTCTTC. Protein sequence: CASSLMGAYNEQFF.